This T cell receptor (beta chain) was sequenced during a study of CD8 T cells in ankylosing spondylitis. Points on this clonotype: The antigen is not known. One end of the junction does not line up with germline, which may come from a read error.

Study-wide results and caveats: Seemingly characteristic of ankylosing spondylitis blood was a TCR beta motif consisting of eight highly homologous variants. Disease-associated clones were CD8+ and fairly uncommon in peripheral blood.

5'-RACE, quantitative and with molecular barcodes, yielded the TCR beta libraries. TCRdb redid the calling of the 5' RACE reads with MiXCR, one entry per CDR3 protein. The sample lists under 250,000 distinct CDR3 sequences; about 7% were seen once. CDR3 length equals 13 residues. The germline gives CDR1 SEHNR, CDR2 FQNEAQ (reference sequence). Sequencing was performed on blood, either unsorted or a sorted T cell fraction (not recorded which). The receptor's source is a male donor with ankylosing spondylitis. The chain recombines TRBV7-9 with TRBJ2-7, with 9 bases that match TRBD1. The CDR3 sequence is CASSAGQGGEQNF. The CDR3 DNA reads TGTGCCAGCAGCGCGGGACAGGGTGGCGAGCAGAACTTC.